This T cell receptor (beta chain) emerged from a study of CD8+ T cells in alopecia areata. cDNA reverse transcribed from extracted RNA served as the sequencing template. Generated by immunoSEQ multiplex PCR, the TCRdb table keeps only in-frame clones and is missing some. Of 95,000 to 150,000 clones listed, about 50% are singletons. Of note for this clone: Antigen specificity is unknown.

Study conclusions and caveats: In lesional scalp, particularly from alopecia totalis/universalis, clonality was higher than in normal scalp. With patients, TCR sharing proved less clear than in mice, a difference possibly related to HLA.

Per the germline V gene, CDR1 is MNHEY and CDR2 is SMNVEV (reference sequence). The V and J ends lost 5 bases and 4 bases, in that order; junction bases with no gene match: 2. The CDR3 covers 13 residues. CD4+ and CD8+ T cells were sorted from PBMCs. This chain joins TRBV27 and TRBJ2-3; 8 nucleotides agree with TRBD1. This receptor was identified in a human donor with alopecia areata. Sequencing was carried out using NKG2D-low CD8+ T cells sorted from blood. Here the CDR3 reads CASSIRGPDTQYF. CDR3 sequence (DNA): TGTGCCAGCAGTATCAGGGGGCCAGATACGCAGTATTTT.